Below, one T cell receptor beta chain is given with its context. Libraries were prepared by immunoSEQ multiplex PCR; TCRdb keeps only in-frame clonotypes and omits some of them. The data hold about 75,000 clones, with about 91% observed a single time. These data originate in a study of T cell responses to AZD1222 COVID-19 vaccine. Germline V gene lookup returns CDR1 SGHRS and CDR2 YFSETQ. V lost 0 bases and J 7 bases, leaving 10 bases between the germline ends. The length of the CDR3 is 13 residues. The origin of this receptor is an adult who received the MenACWY meningococcal vaccine as a control. The sequences come from peripheral blood, collected 28 days after the second dose of the MenACWY control vaccine. This chain links TRBV5-1 with TRBJ1-1; no clear D. The CDR3 bases are TGCGCCAGCAGCTTGGTATTAGGAGGTGAAGCTTTCTTT. The encoded protein is CASSLVLGGEAFF.